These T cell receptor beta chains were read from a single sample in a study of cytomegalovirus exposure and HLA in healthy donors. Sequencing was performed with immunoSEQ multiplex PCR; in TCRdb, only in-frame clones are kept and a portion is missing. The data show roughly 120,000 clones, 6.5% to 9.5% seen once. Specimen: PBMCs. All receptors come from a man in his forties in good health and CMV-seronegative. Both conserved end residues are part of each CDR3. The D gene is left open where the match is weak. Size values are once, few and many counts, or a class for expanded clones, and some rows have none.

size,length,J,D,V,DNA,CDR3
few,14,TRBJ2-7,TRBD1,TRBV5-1,TGCGCCAGCAGCTTGTCGGGACAGGGGAACGAGCAGTACTTC,CASSLSGQGNEQYF
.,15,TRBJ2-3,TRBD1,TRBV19,TGTGCCAGTAGTATAAGGCAGGGGGGCACAGATACGCAGTATTTT,CASSIRQGGTDTQYF
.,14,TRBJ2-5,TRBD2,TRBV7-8,TGTGCCAGCAGCACCCTAGCGGGGCTAGAGACCCAGTACTTC,CASSTLAGLETQYF
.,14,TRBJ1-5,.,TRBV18,TGTGCCAGCTCACCCGGCAGGGACAATCAGCCCCAGCATTTT,CASSPGRDNQPQHF
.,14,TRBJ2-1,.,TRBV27,TGTGCCAGCAGTTTACCGGGGGGCGAGAATGAGCAGTTCTTC,CASSLPGGENEQFF
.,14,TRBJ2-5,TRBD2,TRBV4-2,TGTGCCAGCAGCCAAAGACTGGGGGGGGAGACCCAGTACTTC,CASSQRLGGETQYF
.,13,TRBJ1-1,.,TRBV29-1,TGCAGCGTTGTCAGGACAGAGAACACTGAAGCTTTCTTT,CSVVRTENTEAFF
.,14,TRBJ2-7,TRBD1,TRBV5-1,TGCGCCAGCAGGGCGACAGGGGCGCTCTACGAGCAGTACTTC,CASRATGALYEQYF
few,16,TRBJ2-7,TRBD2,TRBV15,TGTGCCACCAGCAGAGATCTGAGCGGGGGGGGCGGGGAGCAGTACTTC,CATSRDLSGGGGEQYF
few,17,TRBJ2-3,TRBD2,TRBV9,TGTGCCAGCAGCGTAGGGGTCGGGGGGTCCCGCACAGATACGCAGTATTTT,CASSVGVGGSRTDTQYF
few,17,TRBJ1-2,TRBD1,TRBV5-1,TGCGCCAGCAGCTTGGATATCGGACAGGGACCTAACTATGGCTACACCTTC,CASSLDIGQGPNYGYTF
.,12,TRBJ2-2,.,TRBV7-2,TGTGCCAGCAGCCCGTATACCGGGGAGCTGTTTTTT,CASSPYTGELFF